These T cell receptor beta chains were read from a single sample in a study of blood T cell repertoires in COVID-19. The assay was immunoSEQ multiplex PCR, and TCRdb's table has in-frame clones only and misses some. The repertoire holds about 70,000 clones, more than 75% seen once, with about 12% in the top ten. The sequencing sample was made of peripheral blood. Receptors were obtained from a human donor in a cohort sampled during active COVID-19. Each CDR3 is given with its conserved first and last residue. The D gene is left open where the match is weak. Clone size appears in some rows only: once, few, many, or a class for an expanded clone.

CDR3 protein: CASSGRPDSPLHF; CDR3 DNA: TGTGCCAGTAGTGGGCGTCCTGATTCACCCCTCCACTTT; J gene: TRBJ1-6; V gene: TRBV19; D gene: .; clone size: .
CDR3 protein: CASQRGTVSYNEQFF; CDR3 DNA: TGTGCCAGCCAGCGCGGGACAGTGTCCTACAATGAGCAGTTCTTC; J gene: TRBJ2-1; V gene: TRBV5-4; D gene: .; clone size: .
CDR3 protein: CATRGGDTSTDTQYF; CDR3 DNA: TGTGCCACCAGAGGAGGAGACACTAGCACAGATACGCAGTATTTT; J gene: TRBJ2-3; V gene: TRBV19; D gene: .; clone size: .
CDR3 protein: CAWADTYEQYF; CDR3 DNA: TGTGCCTGGGCAGACACCTACGAGCAGTACTTC; J gene: TRBJ2-7; V gene: TRBV30; D gene: .; clone size: .
CDR3 protein: CASSPYAVTGRNTEAFF; CDR3 DNA: TGTGCCAGCAGCCCCTATGCGGTGACAGGGAGGAACACTGAAGCTTTCTTT; J gene: TRBJ1-1; V gene: TRBV5-6; D gene: TRBD1; clone size: .
CDR3 protein: CASSRTQNTEAFF; CDR3 DNA: TGTGCCAGTAGCAGGACACAGAACACTGAAGCTTTCTTT; J gene: TRBJ1-1; V gene: TRBV19; D gene: .; clone size: .
CDR3 protein: CAWSHSSYEQYF; CDR3 DNA: TGTGCCTGGAGTCACAGTTCCTACGAGCAGTACTTC; J gene: TRBJ2-7; V gene: TRBV30; D gene: .; clone size: .
CDR3 protein: CASSFRQGVYTEAFF; CDR3 DNA: TGTGCCAGCAGTTTTAGGCAGGGGGTTTACACTGAAGCTTTCTTT; J gene: TRBJ1-1; V gene: TRBV27; D gene: TRBD1; clone size: once
CDR3 protein: CASSSGTVIAKNIQYF; CDR3 DNA: TGTGCCAGCAGCTCCGGGACAGTTATAGCCAAAAACATTCAGTACTTC; J gene: TRBJ2-4; V gene: TRBV5-8; D gene: TRBD1; clone size: .
CDR3 protein: CASSPRQGSGTGELFF; CDR3 DNA: TGCGCCAGCAGCCCAAGACAGGGTTCGGGCACCGGGGAGCTGTTTTTT; J gene: TRBJ2-2; V gene: TRBV5-1; D gene: TRBD1; clone size: few
CDR3 protein: CSASEASGVETQYF; CDR3 DNA: TGCAGTGCTAGTGAGGCTAGCGGGGTTGAGACCCAGTACTTC; J gene: TRBJ2-5; V gene: TRBV20-1; D gene: TRBD2; clone size: .
CDR3 protein: CASSLGGQGGEETQYF; CDR3 DNA: TGTGCCAGCAGCTTAGGAGGACAGGGCGGAGAAGAGACCCAGTACTTC; J gene: TRBJ2-5; V gene: TRBV5-4; D gene: TRBD1; clone size: once
CDR3 protein: CASSLGAQDEKLFF; CDR3 DNA: TGCGCCAGTTCCCTGGGGGCGCAGGATGAAAAACTGTTTTTT; J gene: TRBJ1-4; V gene: TRBV5-1; D gene: .; clone size: .
CDR3 protein: CASSLGTGVYEQYF; CDR3 DNA: TGTGCCAGCTCTTTAGGGACAGGGGTCTACGAGCAGTACTTC; J gene: TRBJ2-7; V gene: TRBV18; D gene: TRBD1; clone size: .
CDR3 protein: CASSLEGDSRYEQYF; CDR3 DNA: TGTGCCAGCAGTTTAGAGGGGGACAGTCGGTACGAGCAGTACTTC; J gene: TRBJ2-7; V gene: TRBV27; D gene: TRBD1; clone size: .
CDR3 protein: CASSFSGETQYF; CDR3 DNA: TGTGCCAGCAGCTTCAGTGGAGAGACCCAGTACTTC; J gene: TRBJ2-5; V gene: TRBV5-4; D gene: .; clone size: .
CDR3 protein: CASSFQKDTEAFF; CDR3 DNA: TGTGCCAGTAGTTTTCAGAAAGACACTGAAGCTTTCTTT; J gene: TRBJ1-1; V gene: TRBV19; D gene: .; clone size: .
CDR3 protein: CASSGYLREGYQETQYF; CDR3 DNA: TGCGCCAGCAGTGGGTATCTCAGGGAGGGGTACCAAGAGACCCAGTACTTC; J gene: TRBJ2-5; V gene: TRBV10-2; D gene: TRBD2; clone size: once
CDR3 protein: CASILIASGDGYTF; CDR3 DNA: TGTGCCAGCATCCTAATAGCTAGTGGCGACGGCTACACCTTC; J gene: TRBJ1-2; V gene: TRBV6-5; D gene: .; clone size: .
CDR3 protein: CASSGQGNYEQYF; CDR3 DNA: TGTGCCAGCAGTGGACAGGGTAACTACGAGCAGTACTTC; J gene: TRBJ2-7; V gene: TRBV2; D gene: TRBD1; clone size: once
CDR3 protein: CASSLAGITGKGFNEQFF; CDR3 DNA: TGTGCCAGCAGCTTAGCAGGGATTACAGGGAAGGGTTTCAATGAGCAGTTCTTC; J gene: TRBJ2-1; V gene: TRBV7-9; D gene: .; clone size: .
CDR3 protein: CASSLLGQGGEKLFF; CDR3 DNA: TGTGCCAGCAGCTTATTAGGGCAGGGCGGAGAAAAACTGTTTTTT; J gene: TRBJ1-4; V gene: TRBV7-9; D gene: .; clone size: .
CDR3 protein: CASRLDRAPAEAFF; CDR3 DNA: TGTGCCAGCAGACTGGACAGGGCCCCGGCTGAAGCTTTCTTT; J gene: TRBJ1-1; V gene: TRBV6-5; D gene: TRBD1; clone size: .
CDR3 protein: CASSLGGRTGELFF; CDR3 DNA: TGTGCCAGCAGCTTGGGTGGGCGAACCGGGGAGCTGTTTTTT; J gene: TRBJ2-2; V gene: TRBV5-4; D gene: .; clone size: .